The 10 T cell receptor beta chains below were found in one sample sequenced in a study of T cell responses to AZD1222 COVID-19 vaccine. Method: immunoSEQ multiplex PCR; TCRdb's copy keeps in-frame clones and lacks some. The profile shows 130,000 or so clones, 94% of them singletons. Sequences were derived from peripheral blood, sampled on day 0 of AZD1222 vaccination. Receptors originate from an adult in good health.

The V gene is TRBV11-2, the J gene TRBJ2-1; 11 bases are shared with TRBD2. CDR1 is SGHAT, CDR2 FQNNGV, per germline. V was clipped by 5 bases and J by 7 bases; unmatched bases: 13. CDR3 length: 17 amino acids. For the CDR3, the DNA is TGTGCCAGCAGCCCGAGAGATAGCGGGAGGGCCTCAAATGAGCAGTTCTTC. It codes for CASSPRDSGRASNEQFF.

This clone has a single count. The V and J genes are TRBV28 and TRBJ2-3, with TRBD2 matching 7 bases. Germline V lookup: CDR1 MDHEN, CDR2 SYDVKM. Germline trimming cut 6 bases from V and 2 bases from J; bases unmatched to any gene: 5. The CDR3 has 14 residues. The CDR3 protein is CASSSTSTTDTQYF. CDR3 DNA sequence: TGTGCCAGCAGCTCGACTAGCACCACAGATACGCAGTATTTT.

This sequence joins TRBV28 and TRBJ1-5, with D uncertain. The V gene's germline CDR1 is MDHEN and CDR2 SYDVKM. This CDR3 has 14 residues. V was clipped by 5 bases and J by 9 bases, with 17 bases between them. The DNA for the CDR3 is TGTGCCAGCAGTATAGACGGTTCCCTTTGGCCCCAGCATTTT. It specifies CASSIDGSLWPQHF.

This clone was recorded once. CDR3 sequence: CASSLSARASTEAFF. CDR3 nucleotides: TGTGCCAGCAGTTTATCTGCCAGGGCCAGCACTGAAGCTTTCTTT. V and J are TRBV27 and TRBJ1-1; the D gene is possibly TRBD1 (5 bases). Germline V gene lookup returns CDR1 MNHEY and CDR2 SMNVEV (reference sequence). Trimming shortened V by 0 bases and J by 4 bases, and 12 bases separated the two germline ends. The CDR3 covers 15 residues.

Comment on this clone: The same CDR3 arises from other DNA sequences in this sample as well. The V and J genes are TRBV24-1 and TRBJ1-5; D remains unclear. This CDR3 is 12 amino acids long. The germline gives CDR1 KGHDR, CDR2 SFDVKD. The V end was cut by 9 bases, the J end by 0 bases, with 5 bases between. The CDR3 loop reads CATSDSNQPQHF. In DNA form, the CDR3 reads TGTGCCACCTCGGATAGCAATCAGCCCCAGCATTTT.

The CDR3 spells CASSQAGSVRSGNTIYF. In DNA form, the CDR3 reads TGCGCCAGCAGCCAAGCGGGGAGTGTACGATCTGGAAACACCATATATTTT. The chain combines TRBV4-1 with TRBJ1-3, with D uncertain. The CDR3 has 17 amino acids. V was trimmed by 1 base and J by 1 base, leaving 14 bases between them. Germline loops: CDR1 MGHRA, CDR2 YSYEKL.

This chain uses TRBV11-2 with TRBJ2-7; no reliable D call. Trimming removed 1 base at V and 6 bases at J, with 10 bases between. This CDR3 region has 13 residues. CDR1 and CDR2 from the germline V gene are SGHAT and FQNNGV. The CDR3 bases are TGTGCCAGCAGCTTAGGAGGAAAGGGCGAGCAGTACTTC. It specifies CASSLGGKGEQYF. The full variable domain, completed using reference TRBV11-2 and TRBJ2-7, is EAGVAQSPRYKIIEKRQSVAFWCNPISGHATLYWYQQILGQGPKLLIQFQNNGVVDDSQLPKDRFSAERLKGVDSTLKIQPAKLEDSAVYLCASSLGGKGEQYFGPGTRLTVT.

V and J are TRBV7-9 and TRBJ1-2; TRBD1 is a possible D gene (5 bases). V was cut by 4 bases and J by 5 bases, with 20 bases left in between. The germline V gene encodes CDR1 SEHNR and CDR2 FQNEAQ (reference sequence). There are 16 residues in the CDR3. In DNA form, the CDR3 reads TGTGCCAGCAGCTCCCGGGGGACCAAACCCTTATATGGCTACACCTTC. This codes for CASSSRGTKPLYGYTF.

CDR3 sequence reads: CASSLATGTRRNEQYF. The CDR3 DNA sequence: TGTGCCAGCAGCTTAGCAACCGGGACTAGAAGGAACGAGCAGTACTTC. The rearrangement uses TRBV11-2 and TRBJ2-7; 8 nucleotides agree with TRBD2. The germline V gene has CDR1 SGHAT and CDR2 FQNNGV. Trimming cost V 1 base and J 5 bases; bases outside gene matches: 10. The CDR3 loop spans 16 amino acids.

The chain has TRBV18 and TRBJ1-1; tentatively, D is TRBD1 (6 bases). In germline, CDR1 is KGHSH, CDR2 LQKENI. The CDR3 spans 16 residues. Trimming took off 3 bases at V and 1 base at J, with 15 bases between the two ends. CDR3 DNA: TGTGCCAGCTCACCCCCAAAGACAGGACAGAACACTGAAGCTTTCTTT. Its translation: CASSPPKTGQNTEAFF.